The clone carrying this T cell receptor (beta chain) was detected once. Its target is not known. The sample belongs to a study of shared clonotypes between healthy human individuals. Study-level findings and limits: The authors sampled blood alone, and tissue repertoires likely differ. Around 5% of naive CD4 clonotypes were common to a few donors.

The CDR3 loop spans 14 amino acids. The germline gives CDR1 LGHNA, CDR2 YNFKEQ. J lost 6 bases, V lost 5 bases, and 3 bases had no gene match. The assay ran at deep level. TCRdb keeps only in-frame clones here, not all; method: immunoSEQ multiplex PCR. Among roughly 2.2 million clones, over 85% were seen once, and the ten largest hold about 0.37%. The genes are TRBV4-2 and TRBJ2-1; 11 nucleotides match TRBD2. This clonotype originated in a man between 18 and 35 years old in good health. Some clones in this sample may be carry-over from other donors' samples. The sequencing input was naive CD4+ T cells from PBMCs. The subset denotes: CD45RA+ positively selected. The CDR3, as DNA: TGTGCCAGCAGCGATAGCGGGAGGGGCAATGAGCAGTTCTTC. This encodes CASSDSGRGNEQFF.